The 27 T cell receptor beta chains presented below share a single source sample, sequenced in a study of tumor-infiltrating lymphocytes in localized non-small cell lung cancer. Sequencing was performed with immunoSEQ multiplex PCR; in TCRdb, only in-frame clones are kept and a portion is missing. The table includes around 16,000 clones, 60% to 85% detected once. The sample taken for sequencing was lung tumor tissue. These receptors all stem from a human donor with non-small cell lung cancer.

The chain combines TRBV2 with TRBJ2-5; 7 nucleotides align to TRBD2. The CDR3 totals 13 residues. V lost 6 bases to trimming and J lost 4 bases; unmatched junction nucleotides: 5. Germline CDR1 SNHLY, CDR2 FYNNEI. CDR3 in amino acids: CASRGGSGETQYF. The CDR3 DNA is TGTGCCAGCAGGGGAGGGTCGGGAGAGACCCAGTACTTC. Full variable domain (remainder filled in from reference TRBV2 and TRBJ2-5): EPEVTQTPSHQVTQMGQEVILRCVPISNHLYFYWYRQILGQKVEFLVSFYNNEISEKSEIFDDQFSVERPDGSNFTLKIRSTKLEDSAMYFCASRGGSGETQYFGPGTRLLVL.

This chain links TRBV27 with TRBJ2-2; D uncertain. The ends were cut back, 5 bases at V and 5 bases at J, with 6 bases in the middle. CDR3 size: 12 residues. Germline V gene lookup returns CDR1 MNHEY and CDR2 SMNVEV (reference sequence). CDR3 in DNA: TGTGCCAGCAGTCCCTCTACCGGGGAGCTGTTTTTT. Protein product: CASSPSTGELFF.

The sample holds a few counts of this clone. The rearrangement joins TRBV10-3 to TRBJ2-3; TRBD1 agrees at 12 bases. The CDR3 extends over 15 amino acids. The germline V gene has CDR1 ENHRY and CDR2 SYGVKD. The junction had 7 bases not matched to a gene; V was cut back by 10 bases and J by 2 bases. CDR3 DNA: TGTGCCACCGGCGGGACAGGGGGCGACACAGATACGCAGTATTTT. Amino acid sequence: CATGGTGGDTDTQYF.

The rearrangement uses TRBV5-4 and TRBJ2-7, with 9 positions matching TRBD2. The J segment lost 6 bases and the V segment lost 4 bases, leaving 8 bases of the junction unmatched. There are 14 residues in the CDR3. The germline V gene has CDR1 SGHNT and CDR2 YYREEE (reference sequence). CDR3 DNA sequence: TGTGCCAGCAGCCGCGGGACTAGCACTCGCGAGCAGTACTTC. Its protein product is CASSRGTSTREQYF.

The CDR3 sequence: CASSPLGEKLFF. For the CDR3, the DNA is TGTGCCAGCAGCCCGTTGGGGGAAAAACTGTTTTTT. The chain combines TRBV7-9 with TRBJ1-4; D unclear. The CDR3 length is 12 residues. Trimming left V 5 bases short and J 8 bases short, with 9 bases between. In germline, CDR1 is SEHNR, CDR2 FQNEAQ (reference sequence).

In DNA, the CDR3 is TGTGCCAGCAGCCCCGAGGCCGGGGGCCTCAATTCACCCCTCCACTTT. Its translation: CASSPEAGGLNSPLHF. The V call is TRBV4-2, the J call TRBJ1-6; D may be TRBD1 (6 bases). There are 16 residues in the CDR3. Germline CDR1 is LGHNA and CDR2 is YNFKEQ. V was cut by 4 bases and J by 7 bases, with 17 bases left in between.

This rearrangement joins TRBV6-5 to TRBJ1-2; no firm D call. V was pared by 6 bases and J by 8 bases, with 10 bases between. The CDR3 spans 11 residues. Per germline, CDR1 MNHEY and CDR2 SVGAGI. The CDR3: CASSDGFGYTF. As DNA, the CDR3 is TGTGCCAGCAGCGATGGGTTCGGCTACACCTTC.

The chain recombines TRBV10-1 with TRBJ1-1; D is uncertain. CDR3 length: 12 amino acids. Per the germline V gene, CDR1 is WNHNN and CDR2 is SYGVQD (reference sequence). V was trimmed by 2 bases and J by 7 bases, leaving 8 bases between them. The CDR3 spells CASSEPTGEAFF. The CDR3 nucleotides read TGCGCCAGCAGTGAGCCCACGGGTGAAGCTTTCTTT.

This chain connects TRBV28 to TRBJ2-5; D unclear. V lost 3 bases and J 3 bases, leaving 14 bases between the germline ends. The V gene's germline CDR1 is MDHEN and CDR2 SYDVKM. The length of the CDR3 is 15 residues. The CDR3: CASSLRLSPEETQYF. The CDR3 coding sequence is TGTGCCAGCAGTTTGCGGCTTTCGCCAGAAGAGACCCAGTACTTC.

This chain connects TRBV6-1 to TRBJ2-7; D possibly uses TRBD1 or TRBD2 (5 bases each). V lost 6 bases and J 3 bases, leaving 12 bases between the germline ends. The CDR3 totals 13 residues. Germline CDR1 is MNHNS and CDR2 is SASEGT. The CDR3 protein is CASSNRGVYEQYF. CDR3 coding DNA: TGTGCCAGCAGCAATCGAGGGGTCTACGAGCAGTACTTC.

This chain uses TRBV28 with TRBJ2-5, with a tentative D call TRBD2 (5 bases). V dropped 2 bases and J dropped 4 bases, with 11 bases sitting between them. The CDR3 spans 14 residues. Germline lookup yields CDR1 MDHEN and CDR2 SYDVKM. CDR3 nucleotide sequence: TGTGCCAGCAGTTTAGGGTCGAGGGTAGAGACCCAGTACTTC. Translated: CASSLGSRVETQYF.

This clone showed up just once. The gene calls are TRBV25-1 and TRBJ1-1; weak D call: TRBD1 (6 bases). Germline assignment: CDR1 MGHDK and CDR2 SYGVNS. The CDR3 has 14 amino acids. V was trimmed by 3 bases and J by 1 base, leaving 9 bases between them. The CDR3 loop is CASSDRGRNTEAFF. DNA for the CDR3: TGTGCCAGCAGTGACAGGGGAAGGAACACTGAAGCTTTCTTT.

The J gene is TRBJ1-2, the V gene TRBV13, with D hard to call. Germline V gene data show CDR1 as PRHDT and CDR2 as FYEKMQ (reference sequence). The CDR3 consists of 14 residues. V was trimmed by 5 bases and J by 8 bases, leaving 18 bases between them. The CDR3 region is CASSPSDGSGGYTF. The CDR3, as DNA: TGTGCCAGCAGCCCGAGCGACGGATCTGGGGGCTACACCTTC.

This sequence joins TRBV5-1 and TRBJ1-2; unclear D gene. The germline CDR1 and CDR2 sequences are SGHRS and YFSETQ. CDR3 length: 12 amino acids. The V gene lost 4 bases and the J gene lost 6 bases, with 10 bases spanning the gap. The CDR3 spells CASSLGFDGYTF. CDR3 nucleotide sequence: TGCGCCAGCAGCCTAGGATTTGATGGCTACACCTTC.

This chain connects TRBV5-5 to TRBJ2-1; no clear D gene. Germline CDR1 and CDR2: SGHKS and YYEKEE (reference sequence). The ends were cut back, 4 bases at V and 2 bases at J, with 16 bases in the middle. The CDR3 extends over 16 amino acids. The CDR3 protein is CASSPRPASTYNEQFF. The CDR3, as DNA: TGTGCCAGCAGCCCCCGCCCAGCGAGTACCTACAATGAGCAGTTCTTC.

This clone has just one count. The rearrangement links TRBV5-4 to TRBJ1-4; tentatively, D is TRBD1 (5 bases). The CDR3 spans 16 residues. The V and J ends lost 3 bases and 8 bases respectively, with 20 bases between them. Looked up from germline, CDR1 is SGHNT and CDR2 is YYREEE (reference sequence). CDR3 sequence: CASSSGSAGGREKLFF. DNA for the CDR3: TGTGCCAGCAGCTCCGGGTCAGCCGGGGGAAGGGAAAAACTGTTTTTT.

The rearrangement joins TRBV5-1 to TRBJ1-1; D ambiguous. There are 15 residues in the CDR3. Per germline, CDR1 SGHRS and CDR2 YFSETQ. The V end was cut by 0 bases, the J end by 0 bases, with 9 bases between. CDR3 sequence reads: CASSLELGLNTEAFF. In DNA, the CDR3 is TGCGCCAGCAGCTTGGAGTTGGGCCTGAACACTGAAGCTTTCTTT.

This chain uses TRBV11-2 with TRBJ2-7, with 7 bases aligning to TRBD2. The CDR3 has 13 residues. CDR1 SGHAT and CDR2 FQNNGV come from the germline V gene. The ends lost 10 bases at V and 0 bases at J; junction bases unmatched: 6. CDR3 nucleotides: TGTGCCACTCTGGGGGGGAGCTCCTACGAGCAGTACTTC. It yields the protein CATLGGSSYEQYF.

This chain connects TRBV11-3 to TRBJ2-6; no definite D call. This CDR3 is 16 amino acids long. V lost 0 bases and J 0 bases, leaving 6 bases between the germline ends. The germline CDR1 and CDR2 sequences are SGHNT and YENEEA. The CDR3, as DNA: TGTGCCAGCAGCTTAGACGGAAGCTCTGGGGCCAACGTCCTGACTTTC. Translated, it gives CASSLDGSSGANVLTF.

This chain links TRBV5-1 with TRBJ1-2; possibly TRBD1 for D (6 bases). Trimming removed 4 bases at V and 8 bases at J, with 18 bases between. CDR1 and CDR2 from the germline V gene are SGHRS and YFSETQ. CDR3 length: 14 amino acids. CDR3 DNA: TGCGCCAGCAGCCTGGACAGCCCTTCGGGCGGCTACACCTTC. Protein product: CASSLDSPSGGYTF.

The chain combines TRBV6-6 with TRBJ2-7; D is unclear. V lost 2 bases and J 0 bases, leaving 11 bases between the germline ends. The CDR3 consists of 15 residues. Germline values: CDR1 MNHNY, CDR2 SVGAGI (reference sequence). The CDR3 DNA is TGTGCCAGCAGTTACAAGGCAGAGTCCTCCTACGAGCAGTACTTC. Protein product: CASSYKAESSYEQYF.

CDR3 in amino acids: CASSLEHALGETQYF. The CDR3 nucleotides read TGTGCCAGCAGCTTAGAACACGCCTTGGGGGAGACCCAGTACTTC. This rearrangement joins TRBV7-6 to TRBJ2-5; D remains unclear. V dropped 1 base and J dropped 5 bases, with 14 bases sitting between them. From germline, CDR1 is SGHVS and CDR2 FNYEAQ. CDR3 length: 15 residues. Complete variable domain (other parts from reference TRBV7-6 and TRBJ2-5): GAGVSQSPRYKVTKRGQDVALRCDPISGHVSLYWYRQALGQGPEFLTYFNYEAQQDKSGLPNDRFSAERPEGSISTLTIQRTEQRDSAMYRCASSLEHALGETQYFGPGTRLLVL.

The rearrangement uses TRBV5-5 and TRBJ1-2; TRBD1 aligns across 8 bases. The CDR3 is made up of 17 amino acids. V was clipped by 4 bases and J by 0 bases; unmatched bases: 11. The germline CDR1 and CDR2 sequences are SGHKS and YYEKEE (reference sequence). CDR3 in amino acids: CASSGEIYRGTNYGYTF. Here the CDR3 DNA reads TGTGCCAGCAGCGGGGAAATTTACAGGGGGACTAACTATGGCTACACCTTC.

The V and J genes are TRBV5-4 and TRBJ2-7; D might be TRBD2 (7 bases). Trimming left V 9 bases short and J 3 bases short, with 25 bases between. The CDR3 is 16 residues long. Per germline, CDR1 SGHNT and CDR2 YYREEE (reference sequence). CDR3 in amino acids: CATRNGGPSSFYEQYF. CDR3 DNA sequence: TGTGCCACCCGTAACGGGGGGCCCAGCTCGTTCTACGAGCAGTACTTC.

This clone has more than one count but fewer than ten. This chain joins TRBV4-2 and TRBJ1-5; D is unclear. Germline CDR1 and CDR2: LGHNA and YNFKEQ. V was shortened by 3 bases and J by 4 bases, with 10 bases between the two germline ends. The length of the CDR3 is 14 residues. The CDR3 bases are TGTGCCAGCAGCCATGCTAGCTTAAATCAGCCCCAGCATTTT. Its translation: CASSHASLNQPQHF.

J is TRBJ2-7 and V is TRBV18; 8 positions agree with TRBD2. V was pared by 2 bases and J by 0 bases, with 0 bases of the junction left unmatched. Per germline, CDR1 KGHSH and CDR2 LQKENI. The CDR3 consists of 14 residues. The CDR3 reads CASSPTSGSYEQYF. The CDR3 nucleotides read TGTGCCAGCTCACCAACTAGCGGCTCCTACGAGCAGTACTTC.

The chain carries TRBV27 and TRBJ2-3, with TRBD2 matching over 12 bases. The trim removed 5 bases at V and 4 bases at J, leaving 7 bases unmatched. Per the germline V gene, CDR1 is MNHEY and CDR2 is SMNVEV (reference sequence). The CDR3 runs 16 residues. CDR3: CASSALAGGLSDTQYF. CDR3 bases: TGTGCCAGCAGTGCCCTAGCGGGGGGGCTTTCAGATACGCAGTATTTT.